This T cell receptor (beta chain) was captured by sequencing in a study of Ad26.COV2.S vaccination and SARS-CoV-2 variants. Study-wide context: Ad26.COV2.S arm of COV1001 included the donor. Each vaccinee took Ad26.COV2.S intramuscularly, once or twice 56 days apart.

Concerning this clone itself: In the same sample, other DNA sequences code for this CDR3.

The assay was immunoSEQ multiplex PCR, and TCRdb's table has in-frame clones only and misses some. The sample consists of 360,000 or so clones, approximately 90% of them appearing once. Specified treatment: some 20 received Ad26.COV2.S at low or high dose, single or two shots; about 5 received placebo; per-sample allocation not given. Collection of samples fell on day 63 after the first vaccine or placebo injection. This Boston cohort included adults aged 18-55 years. V shed 6 bases and J shed 3 bases, with 6 bases lying between them. Germline V gene lookup returns CDR1 MNHEY and CDR2 SMNVEV (reference sequence). CDR3 size: 11 residues.

This material consisted of peripheral blood, taken in a trial of Ad26.COV2.S vaccine versus placebo. This clonotype originated in a person between 18 and 65 years old who received the Ad26.COV2.S COVID-19 vaccine or a placebo. The rearrangement joins TRBV27 to TRBJ2-7; TRBD1 might be the D (6 bases). CDR3 protein: CASRGGYEQYF. DNA of the CDR3: TGTGCCAGCAGAGGGGGCTACGAGCAGTACTTC.